These T cell receptor beta chains were read from a single sample in a study of OX40 agonist ivuxolimab in advanced cancers. Method: immunoSEQ multiplex PCR; TCRdb's copy keeps in-frame clones and lacks some. The sample holds tens of thousands of clones, around 84% seen once. The sequenced sample was CD4+ or CD8+ T cells sorted from blood, obtained in a trial of the OX40 agonist ivuxolimab. The receptors derive from an adult with an advanced solid tumor such as melanoma, head and neck, liver or kidney cancer. Both conserved end residues are part of each CDR3. The D gene is left open where the match is weak. Clone size is stated in some rows and not others, as once, few, many or a class when expanded.

. TRBJ1-2 . TRBV10-3 CAISDRSGAGYTF TGTGCCATCAGTGATCGGTCAGGGGCCGGCTACACCTTC
TRBD2 TRBJ2-3 . TRBV7-3 CASSTGLAADTQYF TGTGCCAGCAGCACCGGACTAGCGGCAGATACGCAGTATTTT
TRBD2 TRBJ2-5 . TRBV7-2 CASSLERGRPETQYF TGTGCCAGCAGCTTAGAGCGCGGGAGGCCAGAGACCCAGTACTTC
TRBD1 TRBJ2-7 . TRBV28 CASSLVGQGSYEQYF TGTGCCAGCAGTTTAGTTGGACAGGGGTCCTACGAGCAGTACTTC
TRBD2 TRBJ2-1 . TRBV5-4 CASSLASSGRKEQFF TGTGCCAGCAGCTTGGCCTCTAGCGGGAGGAAGGAGCAGTTCTTC
TRBD1 TRBJ2-3 . TRBV18 CASSPQGQGTDTQYF TGTGCCAGCTCACCACAGGGACAGGGTACAGATACGCAGTATTTT
. TRBJ2-1 few TRBV9 CASSPTPNNEQFF TGTGCCAGCAGCCCCACCCCGAACAATGAGCAGTTCTTC
. TRBJ1-1 . TRBV28 CASRKQGGTEAFF TGTGCCAGCAGGAAACAGGGCGGGACTGAAGCTTTCTTT
. TRBJ2-7 . TRBV7-2 CASSESSYEQYF TGTGCCAGCAGCGAGAGCTCCTACGAGCAGTACTTC
. TRBJ1-2 . TRBV6-5 CASRSAGWPGYTF TGTGCCAGCAGGTCCGCAGGGTGGCCAGGCTACACCTTC
TRBD1 TRBJ1-4 . TRBV18 CASSPVGQEGEKLFF TGTGCCAGCTCACCAGTCGGACAGGAGGGGGAAAAACTGTTTTTT
TRBD2 TRBJ2-5 once TRBV28 CASSFGGRTSLQTQYF TGTGCCAGCAGTTTTGGGGGTAGGACTAGTCTGCAGACCCAGTACTTC
. TRBJ1-3 . TRBV6-6 CASSYSSTAEGNTIYF TGTGCCAGCAGTTACTCTTCGACAGCGGAAGGAAACACCATATATTTT
TRBD2 TRBJ2-1 . TRBV7-3 CASSLGLAGNNEQFF TGTGCCAGCAGCTTAGGGCTAGCGGGGAACAATGAGCAGTTCTTC
TRBD1 TRBJ1-1 once TRBV28 CASSWTGMNTEAFF TGTGCCAGCAGCTGGACAGGCATGAACACTGAAGCTTTCTTT
TRBD2 TRBJ2-5 . TRBV28 CASRPGAGGNQETQYF TGTGCCAGCAGACCGGGGGCGGGAGGGAATCAAGAGACCCAGTACTTC
TRBD2 TRBJ2-7 . TRBV7-2 CASSPRASGAYEQYF TGTGCCAGCAGCCCCCGGGCTAGCGGAGCCTACGAGCAGTACTTC
. TRBJ2-3 . TRBV5-8 CASSLRGSDTQYF TGTGCCAGCAGCTTGCGTGGATCAGATACGCAGTATTTT
. TRBJ2-3 . TRBV6-1 CASSEVYREHTDTQYF TGTGCCAGCAGTGAAGTTTACCGGGAACACACAGATACGCAGTATTTT
TRBD1 TRBJ2-7 . TRBV27 CASSHRGYEQYF TGTGCCAGCAGTCACAGGGGATACGAGCAGTACTTC
. TRBJ2-5 . TRBV5-1 CASSLGVGSEETQYF TGCGCCAGCAGCTTGGGCGTAGGTTCCGAAGAGACCCAGTACTTC
. TRBJ2-5 . TRBV7-9 CASSQVGFPETQYF TGTGCCAGCAGCCAGGTGGGGTTTCCGGAGACCCAGTACTTC
. TRBJ2-1 . TRBV7-6 CASSPTTAGYNEQFF TGTGCCAGCAGCCCCACGACGGCGGGCTACAATGAGCAGTTCTTC
. TRBJ1-4 . TRBV28 CASSLDRALFF TGTGCCAGCAGTTTAGATAGAGCACTGTTTTTT
. TRBJ2-5 . TRBV28 CASSVLARQETQYF TGTGCCAGCAGCGTCCTAGCTCGGCAAGAGACCCAGTACTTC
TRBD1 TRBJ1-1 . TRBV7-3 CASSRGQDTEAFF TGTGCCAGCAGCCGGGGACAGGACACTGAAGCTTTCTTT
. TRBJ1-4 . TRBV29-1 CSVEGVAGNEKLFF TGCAGCGTTGAAGGTGTGGCGGGTAATGAAAAACTGTTTTTT
TRBD1 TRBJ2-3 . TRBV10-3 CAISDLGQEKSTDTQYF TGTGCCATCAGTGACCTTGGACAGGAGAAAAGCACAGATACGCAGTATTTT
TRBD2 TRBJ2-3 . TRBV18 CASSPTLGLAGSTDTQYF TGTGCCAGCTCACCAACCCTGGGACTAGCGGGGAGCACAGATACGCAGTATTTT
. TRBJ2-7 . TRBV21-1 CASSKRSGQYEQYF TGTGCCAGCAGCAAGCGCTCGGGACAGTACGAGCAGTACTTC
. TRBJ2-7 . TRBV27 CASSYRPTYEQYF TGTGCCAGCAGTTACAGGCCGACCTACGAGCAGTACTTC
. TRBJ1-1 . TRBV7-8 CASSLPSRGNTEAFF TGTGCCAGCAGCTTACCCTCAAGGGGGAACACTGAAGCTTTCTTT
TRBD2 TRBJ2-3 . TRBV19 CASSIGTRTTDTQYF TGTGCCAGTAGTATCGGGACTAGGACCACAGATACGCAGTATTTT
. TRBJ2-1 . TRBV2 CASQDVNEQFF TGTGCCAGCCAGGATGTGAATGAGCAGTTCTTC
. TRBJ1-1 . TRBV6-1 CASSGWMAEAFF TGTGCCAGCAGTGGGTGGATGGCTGAAGCTTTCTTT
. TRBJ1-2 few TRBV10-2 CAAAGDFYGYTF TGCGCCGCGGCGGGGGATTTCTATGGCTACACCTTC
. TRBJ2-1 . TRBV7-8 CASSLGGQGAFYNEQFF TGTGCCAGCAGCTTAGGTGGACAAGGAGCGTTTTACAATGAGCAGTTCTTC
. TRBJ2-1 . TRBV18 CASSHEQPGLQNEQFF TGTGCCAGCTCCCACGAACAACCGGGACTCCAAAATGAGCAGTTCTTC
TRBD1 TRBJ1-1 . TRBV6-5 CASRQGSASTEAFF TGTGCCAGTCGACAGGGCTCAGCGAGCACTGAAGCTTTCTTT
. TRBJ2-2 . TRBV7-9 CASSRGVAGELFF TGTGCCAGCAGCCGAGGTGTCGCCGGGGAGCTGTTTTTT
. TRBJ2-2 . TRBV6-6 CASSYYRMSGELFF TGTGCCAGCAGTTACTATAGGATGTCCGGGGAGCTGTTTTTT
TRBD2 TRBJ2-7 . TRBV9 CASSVATSGPYEQYF TGTGCCAGCAGCGTAGCTACTAGCGGACCCTACGAGCAGTACTTC
. TRBJ1-2 once TRBV11-3 CASSPRDGYTF TGTGCCAGCAGCCCCCGGGATGGCTACACCTTC